This is a list of T cell receptor beta chains from one sample in a study of metastatic and nonmetastatic thyroid tumors. TCRdb re-called the PCR reads via MiXCR. There are 35,000 to 45,000 clones in the sample; 20% occur only once, and less than 20% lies in the top ten. The specimen was blood. Receptor source: a female donor with papillary thyroid cancer or a benign thyroid nodule (not recorded which). Some clones in this sample may be carry-over from other donors' samples. CDR3s include the opening cysteine and the closing phenylalanine or tryptophan. The D gene is left open where the match is weak. Only part of the rows carry a size: once, few, many, or a class if the clone is expanded.

clone size	J gene	V gene	D gene	CDR3 protein	CDR3 DNA
many	TRBJ2-7	TRBV27	TRBD1	CASSLGTGEREKADEQYF	TGTGCCAGCAGTCTAGGGACAGGTGAACGGGAGAAGGCTGACGAGCAGTACTTC
many	TRBJ1-2	TRBV20-1	TRBD1	CSAREQGVYGYTF	TGCAGTGCTCGAGAACAGGGGGTCTATGGCTACACCTTC
-	TRBJ2-7	TRBV6-5	-	CASSLRYEQYF	TGTGCCAGCAGCTTAAGATACGAGCAGTACTTC
-	TRBJ2-3	TRBV5-1	TRBD2	CASSLEVAGGLDTQYF	TGCGCCAGCAGCTTGGAAGTAGCGGGAGGCCTAGATACGCAGTATTTT
few	TRBJ2-7	TRBV20-1	-	CSAKTLGTSGEQYF	TGCAGTGCTAAAACCCTGGGGACATCGGGCGAGCAGTACTTC
many	TRBJ2-1	TRBV19	-	CASRLLGDEQFF	TGTGCCAGTAGACTTTTGGGTGATGAGCAGTTCTTC
many	TRBJ2-7	TRBV7-6	-	CASSPLEAAYEQYF	TGTGCCAGCAGTCCTTTGGAGGCAGCATACGAGCAGTACTTC
many	TRBJ2-2	TRBV7-3	TRBD2	CASSSSGTTNTGELFF	TGTGCCAGCAGCTCATCCGGGACTACGAACACCGGGGAGCTGTTTTTT
-	TRBJ2-3	TRBV6-2/TRBV6-3	-	CASSHGADPIDTQYF	TGTGCCAGCAGTCACGGGGCGGACCCCATAGATACGCAGTATTTT
-	TRBJ2-3	TRBV11-2	TRBD1	CASSLDRSNTDTQYF	TGTGCCAGCAGCTTGGACAGGTCAAACACAGATACGCAGTATTTT
-	TRBJ1-1	TRBV20-1	-	CSSSPEVLWNTEAFF	TGCAGTTCTAGCCCCGAGGTCTTGTGGAACACTGAAGCTTTCTTT
-	TRBJ1-2	TRBV5-6	-	CASAPWPGDYGYTF	TGTGCCAGCGCGCCATGGCCAGGGGACTATGGCTACACCTTC
many	TRBJ2-5	TRBV20-1	-	CSARKGVGTGSQYF	TGCAGTGCTAGGAAAGGAGTGGGGACTGGTTCCCAGTACTTC
-	TRBJ1-2	TRBV7-9	-	CASSSPDRAGYTF	TGTGCCAGCAGCTCGCCCGACAGAGCTGGCTATACCTTC
-	TRBJ1-1	TRBV6-5	-	CVSSYRQPQNKEAFF	TGTGTCAGCAGTTACCGACAGCCCCAGAATAAAGAAGCTTTCTTT
many	TRBJ2-1	TRBV5-8	-	CASSSGLTLHNEQFF	TGTGCCAGCAGCTCGGGACTCACACTTCACAATGAGCAGTTCTTC
-	TRBJ1-1	TRBV6-1	-	CASSPQGSPEAFF	TGTGCCAGCAGCCCACAGGGATCGCCTGAAGCTTTCTTT
many	TRBJ2-6	TRBV20-1	-	CSALEASSGANVLTF	TGCAGTGCTCTGGAGGCCAGCTCTGGGGCCAACGTCCTGACTTTC
few	TRBJ2-7	TRBV10-3	-	CATRWVGRGEQYF	TGTGCAACCAGGTGGGTCGGGCGCGGAGAGCAGTACTTC
many	TRBJ1-2	TRBV10-1	-	CASSAGSYYGYTF	TGCGCCAGCAGTGCGGGCAGCTACTATGGCTACACCTTC
many	TRBJ2-2	TRBV7-3	-	CASSPQGNTGELFF	TGTGCCAGCAGCCCACAGGGGAACACCGGGGAGCTGTTTTTT
few	TRBJ1-2	TRBV29-1	-	CSVLWGTSGYTF	TGCAGCGTTTTGTGGGGGACATCCGGCTACACCTTC
-	TRBJ2-1	TRBV6-1	-	CASSEASSRALYNEQFF	TGTGCCAGCAGTGAAGCGAGCTCTCGGGCCTTATACAATGAGCAGTTCTTC
many	TRBJ2-2	TRBV24-1	-	CATSDLRGTGELFF	TGTGCCACCAGTGATTTGCGGGGAACCGGGGAGCTGTTTTTT
-	TRBJ1-1	TRBV6-1	-	CASSETGSETEAFF	TGTGCCAGCAGTGAAACTGGGAGTGAAACTGAAGCTTTCTTT
once	TRBJ1-2	TRBV7-2	-	CASSPAGIGGYTF	TGTGCCAGCAGCCCCGCGGGTATAGGTGGCTACACCTTC
many	TRBJ2-7	TRBV19	TRBD2	CASSTYQRELPYEQYF	TGTGCCAGTAGTACTTACCAGCGGGAGTTACCCTACGAGCAGTACTTC
many	TRBJ2-3	TRBV20-1	TRBD1	CSATDRGSTDTQYF	TGCAGTGCTACGGACAGGGGAAGCACAGATACGCAGTATTTT
medium-sized	TRBJ2-3	TRBV12-3/TRBV12-4	TRBD2	CASSLGWEGLDTQYF	TGTGCCAGCAGTTTGGGGTGGGAGGGATTAGATACGCAGTATTTT
many	TRBJ1-2	TRBV29-1	-	CSAREGGGYGYTF	TGCAGCGCCCGCGAGGGAGGTGGCTATGGCTACACCTTC
many	TRBJ2-7	TRBV27	-	CASSLGGSYEQYF	TGTGCCAGCAGTTTGGGGGGCTCCTACGAGCAGTACTTC
many	TRBJ2-3	TRBV28	TRBD2	CASRARLAADTQYF	TGTGCCAGCAGGGCCAGACTAGCGGCAGATACGCAGTATTTT
-	TRBJ2-7	TRBV7-2	-	CASSQWGSGSYEQYF	TGTGCCAGCAGCCAGTGGGGTAGCGGAAGTTACGAGCAGTACTTC
many	TRBJ2-1	TRBV13	TRBD2	CASSGTQTSGREEQFF	TGTGCCAGCAGCGGTACCCAGACTAGCGGGAGGGAGGAGCAGTTCTTC
many	TRBJ1-3	TRBV5-6	-	CASSLGRNSGNTIYF	TGTGCCAGCAGCCTCGGACGGAACTCTGGAAACACCATATATTTT
-	TRBJ2-3	TRBV30	TRBD2	CAWSRRSLSGRARTDTQYF	TGTGCCTGGAGTAGGAGGTCCCTTAGCGGGAGGGCCCGCACAGATACGCAGTATTTT
large	TRBJ2-5	TRBV20-1	TRBD2	CSARGEILAGGPQETQYF	TGCAGTGCTAGAGGGGAGATACTAGCGGGAGGGCCACAAGAGACCCAGTACTTC
many	TRBJ2-3	TRBV20-1	-	CSARVGSGTDTQYF	TGCAGTGCTAGGGTAGGGTCTGGCACAGATACGCAGTATTTT
many	TRBJ2-5	TRBV3-1	-	CASSPWGETQYF	TGTGCCAGCAGCCCGTGGGGAGAGACCCAGTACTTC
-	TRBJ1-3	TRBV4-3	-	CASSQMDRRNTIYF	TGCGCCAGCAGCCAAATGGACAGAAGAAACACCATATATTTT
-	TRBJ2-6	TRBV5-4	-	CASRPTGANVLTF	TGTGCCAGCAGACCCACTGGGGCCAACGTCCTGACTTTC
few	TRBJ2-7	TRBV7-2	-	CASRKGLASYEQYF	TGTGCCAGCAGAAAGGGGCTAGCATCCTACGAGCAGTACTTC
many	TRBJ1-3	TRBV29-1	-	CSVERLAGDSGNTIYF	TGCAGCGTTGAAAGGTTGGCAGGAGACTCTGGAAACACCATATATTTT
-	TRBJ2-7	TRBV20-1	TRBD2	CSARGTSGRYYEQYF	TGCAGTGCTAGAGGGACTAGCGGGAGGTACTACGAGCAGTACTTC
many	TRBJ2-1	TRBV9	-	CASSVGGEWEYTANEQFF	TGTGCCAGCAGCGTCGGGGGTGAATGGGAATATACGGCCAATGAGCAGTTCTTC
many	TRBJ1-6	TRBV20-1	TRBD1	CSAPSGTAYNSPLHF	TGCAGTGCTCCCTCCGGGACAGCCTATAATTCACCCCTCCACTTT
-	TRBJ2-7	TRBV27	-	CASSTTSASEIRSYEQYF	TGTGCCAGCAGTACGACAAGTGCGTCAGAAATAAGATCCTACGAGCAGTACTTC
many	TRBJ1-2	TRBV19	-	CASSIRGSMGYTF	TGTGCCAGTAGTATCCGCGGCTCTATGGGCTACACCTTC
-	TRBJ2-5	TRBV16	-	CASSPRGQVGETQYF	TGTGCCAGCAGCCCGAGAGGGCAGGTGGGAGAGACCCAGTACTTC
many	TRBJ2-5	TRBV2	-	CASSAGTIQETQYF	TGTGCCAGCAGTGCGGGAACCATCCAAGAGACCCAGTACTTC
few	TRBJ2-5	TRBV6-1	TRBD2	CASIPGTSVETQYF	TGTGCCAGCATCCCCGGGACTAGCGTAGAGACCCAGTACTTC
-	TRBJ1-2	TRBV5-1	-	CASSSDWTNYGYTF	TGCGCCAGCAGCTCGGACTGGACTAACTATGGCTACACCTTC
few	TRBJ2-7	TRBV18	-	CASSTGSSYEQYF	TGTGCCAGCTCCACCGGGAGTTCCTACGAGCAGTACTTC
many	TRBJ2-7	TRBV29-1	TRBD1	CSVGQGGAYEQYF	TGCAGCGTTGGACAGGGTGGGGCCTACGAGCAGTACTTC
-	TRBJ2-3	TRBV6-2/TRBV6-3	TRBD2	CASSYSAGVETDKQYF	TGTGCCAGCAGTTACTCTGCGGGAGTGGAGACAGATAAGCAGTATTTT